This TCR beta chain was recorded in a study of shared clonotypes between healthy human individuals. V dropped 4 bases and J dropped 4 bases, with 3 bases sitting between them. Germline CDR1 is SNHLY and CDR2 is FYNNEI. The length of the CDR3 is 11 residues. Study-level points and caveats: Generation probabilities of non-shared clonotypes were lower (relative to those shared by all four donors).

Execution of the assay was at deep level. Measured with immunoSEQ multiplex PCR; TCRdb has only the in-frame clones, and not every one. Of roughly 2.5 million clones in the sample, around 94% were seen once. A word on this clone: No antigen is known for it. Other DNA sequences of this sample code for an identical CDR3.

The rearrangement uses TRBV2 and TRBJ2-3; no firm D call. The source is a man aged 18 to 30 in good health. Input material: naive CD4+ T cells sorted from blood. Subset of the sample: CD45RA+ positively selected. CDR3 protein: CASSASDTQYF. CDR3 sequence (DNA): TGTGCCAGCAGTGCCTCAGATACGCAGTATTTT.